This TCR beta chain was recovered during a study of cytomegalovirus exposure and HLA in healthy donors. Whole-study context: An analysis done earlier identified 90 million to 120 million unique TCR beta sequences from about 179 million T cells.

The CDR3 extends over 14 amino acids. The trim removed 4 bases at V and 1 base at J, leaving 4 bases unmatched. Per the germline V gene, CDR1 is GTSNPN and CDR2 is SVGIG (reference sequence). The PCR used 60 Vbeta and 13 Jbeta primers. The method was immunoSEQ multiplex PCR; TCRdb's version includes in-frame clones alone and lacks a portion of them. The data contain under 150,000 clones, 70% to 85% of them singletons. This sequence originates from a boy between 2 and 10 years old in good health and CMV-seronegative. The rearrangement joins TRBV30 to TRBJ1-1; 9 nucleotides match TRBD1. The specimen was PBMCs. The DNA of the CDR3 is TGTGCCTGGAATCCGGGACAGGGGAACACTGAAGCTTTCTTT. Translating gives CAWNPGQGNTEAFF.